This T cell receptor (beta chain) came from a study of vaccination and CD4 T cells after COVID-19. Whole-study results and caveats: Spike mono-reactivity was found in 304 of 307 vaccine-specific clones from convalescent patients.

V was clipped by 1 base and J by 7 bases, with 10 bases between them. The germline V gene encodes CDR1 SEHNR and CDR2 FQNEAQ (reference sequence). CDR3 length equals 14 residues. TCRdb independently ran MiXCR on the PCR reads; one entry per CDR3 protein. The table has 20,000 to 30,000 distinct CDR3 sequences, around 50% seen once. Remarks on this clonotype: Antigen unknown.

The sequencing here drew on CD4+ T cells from blood, taken before SARS-CoV-2 vaccination. The chain has TRBV7-9 and TRBJ2-2, with a weak D call TRBD2 (6 bases). The sequence came from a human donor who had recovered from COVID-19. CDR3 residues: CASSLGLAFGELFF. For the CDR3, the DNA is TGTGCCAGCAGCTTAGGGCTAGCGTTCGGGGAGCTGTTTTTT.